This T cell receptor beta chain was recovered during a study of blood T cell repertoires in COVID-19. At the level of the study: Whether acute or convalescent, the COVID-19 samples came from the United States, Italy and Spain. In each case, the material was cDNA or gDNA derived from T cells, B-cell-depleted T cells, or PBMCs.

V lost 4 bases and J 4 bases, leaving 17 bases between the germline ends. There are 16 residues in the CDR3. Germline V CDR1 and CDR2: MGHRA, YSYEKL. Original processing notes: Amplifying reference gene primers gave estimates of nucleated cell counts. Clones were sequenced by immunoSEQ multiplex PCR, and TCRdb holds only the in-frame ones, with some missing. V, J and clone size are taken as reported in that table, and D and trimming were inferred from the DNA itself. Of about 40,000 clones detected, around 86% appear once; the ten largest clones hold roughly 19%. The sample was peripheral blood. The origin of this receptor is a man in his fifties or sixties in a cohort sampled during active COVID-19. V is TRBV4-1 and J is TRBJ1-3; unclear D gene. CDR3 amino acids: CASSPRRGPTGNTIYF. CDR3 in DNA: TGCGCCAGCAGCCCCCGGAGAGGGCCAACGGGAAACACCATATATTTT.